The sequence of this T cell receptor beta chain was determined in a study of blood T cell repertoires in COVID-19. Study summary: COVID-19 samples, acute and convalescent, were from the United States, Italy and Spain. In each case, the material was cDNA or gDNA derived from T cells, B-cell-depleted T cells, or PBMCs.

Authors' analysis steps: Quantification of nucleated cells was approximated via reference gene primer amplification. Data came from immunoSEQ multiplex PCR; TCRdb stores just in-frame clones and leaves some out. The DNA gave D and trimming, while V, J and clone size come from that table. The sample contains about 160,000 clones, approximately 90% of which appear only once. The sequenced sample consisted of peripheral blood. The origin of this receptor is a man between 18 and 29 years old with acute or convalescent COVID-19.

CDR3 sequence: CASSSLPGQGDSPLHF. The CDR3 DNA reads TGTGCCAGCAGTTCCTTACCGGGACAGGGGGACTCACCCCTCCACTTT. The genes are TRBV27 and TRBJ1-6, with 11 bases identical to TRBD1. Germline V gene data show CDR1 as MNHEY and CDR2 as SMNVEV (reference sequence). The CDR3 extends over 16 amino acids. J lost 10 bases, V lost 4 bases, and 9 bases had no gene match.